The entry that follows covers one T cell receptor beta chain sequence. Possible read error: a much larger clone is one base away. Each single cDNA molecule received a unique molecular identifier. TCRdb itself ran the 5' RACE reads through MiXCR, one entry per CDR3 protein. This table holds roughly 47,000 distinct CDR3 sequences, around 6.5% found once. This record comes from a study of early T cells in non-severe SARS-CoV-2 infection. The sequenced sample was whole blood, obtained at baseline. The receptor's source is an adult who was a healthcare worker with PCR-confirmed SARS-CoV-2 infection or an uninfected control (not recorded which).

The CDR3 DNA reads as TGTGACAGCAGCGTCCGAGCGGGGGGGCCTGTCAATGAGCAGTTCTTC. This encodes CDSSVRAGGPVNEQFF. The V and J genes are TRBV9 and TRBJ2-1, with 10 bases aligning to TRBD2. CDR1 and CDR2 (germline): SGDLS, YYNGEE. This CDR3 has 16 residues.